These T cell receptor beta chains were read from a single sample in a study of blood T cells in healthy people across ages. TCRdb reprocessed the 5' RACE reads with MiXCR, giving one entry per CDR3 protein. The sample has over a million distinct CDR3 sequences; around 43% are singletons. Sample: blood. These receptors originate from a woman in her sixties in good health. The CDR3 runs from the conserved cysteine through the conserved F or W. Fields, in order: J gene, D gene, clone size, V gene, CDR3 DNA, CDR3 protein. D genes are given only for firm matches. The size field is filled for only some rows; it gives once, few, many or a size class.

TRBJ1-1,-,-,TRBV20-1,TGCAGTGCTAGGCCCCGGGAGGGCCTGAACACTGAAGCTTTCTTT,CSARPREGLNTEAFF
TRBJ2-1,-,many,TRBV12-3/TRBV12-4,TGTGCCAGCAGTTATCCCGACAATGAGCAGTTCTTC,CASSYPDNEQFF
TRBJ1-1,TRBD1,-,TRBV20-1,TGCAGTGGAGGACAGGCGGGCACTGAAGCTTTCTTT,CSGGQAGTEAFF
TRBJ2-1,-,-,TRBV29-1,TGCAGCGTTTCGTACGAGCAGTTCTTC,CSVSYEQFF
TRBJ2-6,TRBD1,-,TRBV7-9,TGTGCCAGCAGCTTCTCCGACAGGGGGCGTGGGGCCAACGTCCTGACTTTC,CASSFSDRGRGANVLTF
TRBJ2-1,-,-,TRBV24-1,TGTGCCACCAGTGATCCTAGGAGCTCCTACAATGAGCAGTTCTTC,CATSDPRSSYNEQFF
TRBJ2-2,TRBD2,-,TRBV13,TGTGCCAGCAGCTTAGAGGCACTAGCGGGAGGGAACACCGGGGAGCTGTTTTTT,CASSLEALAGGNTGELFF
TRBJ2-3,-,-,TRBV27,TGTGCCAGCAGCAAACTAGGGGCAGCAGATACGCAGTATTTT,CASSKLGAADTQYF
TRBJ2-3,-,few,TRBV28,TGTGCCAGCACCCCAGGGCATACGCAGTATTTT,CASTPGHTQYF
TRBJ2-3,-,few,TRBV7-8,TGTGCCAGCAGCTTAGCGCGGGTTGGCACAGATACGCAGTATTTT,CASSLARVGTDTQYF
TRBJ2-4,-,-,TRBV4-1,TGCGCCAGCAGCTTTGGAGTTGGGGCCAAAAACATTCAGTACTTC,CASSFGVGAKNIQYF
TRBJ2-1,TRBD1,many,TRBV27,TGTGCCAGCACCCGGGACAGCAATGAGCAGTTCTTC,CASTRDSNEQFF
TRBJ2-5,-,once,TRBV21-1,TGTGCCAGCCGACCGGACTCACCCAGAAATCAGGAGACCCAGTACTTC,CASRPDSPRNQETQYF
TRBJ2-6,TRBD2,few,TRBV29-1,TGCAGCGTTTCGATGCCTCGCCTAGCGGATACATCTGGGGCCAACGTCCTGACTTTC,CSVSMPRLADTSGANVLTF
TRBJ2-1,-,few,TRBV20-1,TGCAGTGCTAGAGACAGCCCCCGGGACAATGAGCAGTTCTTC,CSARDSPRDNEQFF
TRBJ2-5,TRBD2,-,TRBV27,TGTGCCAGCAGTCAGATTCGAGCGGGAGGAGAGACCCAGTACTTC,CASSQIRAGGETQYF
TRBJ2-1,-,few,TRBV28,TGTGCCAGCGCAAACAATGAGCAGTTCTTC,CASANNEQFF
TRBJ1-2,-,few,TRBV29-1,TGCAGCGTTGAGAAGACGCCGGGGGATGGCTACACCTTC,CSVEKTPGDGYTF
TRBJ2-5,-,few,TRBV15,TGTGCCACCAGCAGGGAATACCGGGACAACCAAGAGACCCAGTACTTC,CATSREYRDNQETQYF
TRBJ2-1,-,-,TRBV12-3/TRBV12-4,TGTCCCAGCAGTTTCCCCCACGGTACGGACCCCTACAATGAGCAGTTCTTC,CPSSFPHGTDPYNEQFF
TRBJ2-3,TRBD1,-,TRBV6-5,TGTGCCAGCAGTTTCGGACAGGGGCACACAGATACGCAGTATTTT,CASSFGQGHTDTQYF
TRBJ2-5,-,-,TRBV7-2,TGTGCCAGCAGCTTAGCCGGGACCGCCGTCGTAGGGCAGTACTTC,CASSLAGTAVVGQYF
TRBJ2-3,-,-,TRBV15,TGTGCCACCAGCAGCGCTAGCGCTGGAGATACGCAGTATTTT,CATSSASAGDTQYF
TRBJ2-6,-,many,TRBV5-1,TGTGCCAGCAGTGCCTCTGGGGCCAACGTCCTGACTTTC,CASSASGANVLTF
TRBJ2-1,-,-,TRBV18,TGTGCCAGCTCACCGGAACAGAACAATGAGCAGTTCTTC,CASSPEQNNEQFF
TRBJ2-7,-,-,TRBV29-1,TGCAGCGTTGAATTTTTCCGGGGCAAGCAGTACTTC,CSVEFFRGKQYF
TRBJ2-3,TRBD2,-,TRBV20-1,TGCAGTGCTAGAGCCGATTTAGGACTAGCGGGAGTCACAGATACGCAGTATTTT,CSARADLGLAGVTDTQYF
TRBJ2-2,-,-,TRBV29-1,TGCAGCGTTGAATTGGCGGGTCGGGACACCGGGGAGCTGTTTTTT,CSVELAGRDTGELFF
TRBJ1-2,TRBD1,-,TRBV6-5,TGTGCCAGCAGTTACTCGCCCCTGGACAGGGGCTACACCTTC,CASSYSPLDRGYTF